A single sample is the source of the 18 T cell receptor beta chains below, sequenced in a study of T cell responses to AZD1222 COVID-19 vaccine. TCRdb's copy holds only in-frame clones and misses some; the assay was immunoSEQ multiplex PCR. The sample contains over 35,000 clones, roughly 78% of which appear only once. The sequencing used peripheral blood, collected 28 days after the second dose of the MenACWY control vaccine. The origin of the receptors is an adult who received the MenACWY meningococcal vaccine as a control.

The chain couples TRBV20-1 to TRBJ2-3, with D tentatively TRBD2 (6 bases). V was cut by 3 bases and J by 14 bases, with 18 bases left in between. The V gene's germline CDR1 is DFQATT and CDR2 SNEGSKA (reference sequence). CDR3 length equals 12 residues. CDR3 sequence: CSASGDSATAYF. The CDR3 DNA follows: TGCAGTGCTAGTGGGGACTCTGCCACGGCGTATTTT.

This sequence joins TRBV30 and TRBJ1-5, with a weak D call TRBD1 (6 bases). With 2 bases removed from V and 2 bases from J, the gap between germline ends came to 13 bases. The germline CDR1 and CDR2 sequences are GTSNPN and SVGIG (reference sequence). This CDR3 is 15 amino acids long. Here the CDR3 DNA reads TGTGCCTGGAGTTTCCCAGGGGTGCGCAATCAGCCCCAGCATTTT. Protein product: CAWSFPGVRNQPQHF. The variable domain in full, with the rest retrieved from reference TRBV30 and TRBJ1-5, is SQTIHQWPATLVQPVGSPLSLECTVEGTSNPNLYWYRQAAGRGLQLLFYSVGIGQISSEVPQNLSASRPQDRQFILSSKKLLLSDSGFYLCAWSFPGVRNQPQHFGDGTRLSIL.

This rearrangement joins TRBV20-1 to TRBJ1-2, with D possibly TRBD1 on 5 matching bases. CDR1 DFQATT and CDR2 SNEGSKA come from the germline V gene (reference sequence). The CDR3 covers 15 residues. The germline V and J ends were trimmed by 3 bases and 1 base, with 15 bases remaining between them. As DNA, the CDR3 is TGCAGTGCTAGTGATTCAGGGTCGGGTAACTATGGCTACACCTTC. As protein: CSASDSGSGNYGYTF.

Note on this clone: The sample has other DNA sequences that encode this CDR3 too. This chain joins TRBV9 and TRBJ2-5; 9 positions agree with TRBD2. CDR1 is SGDLS and CDR2 is YYNGEE in the germline V gene. Losses at the gene ends were 0 bases for V and 1 base for J; bases not matched to a gene: 1. CDR3 length: 15 amino acids. The CDR3 sequence is CASSVGGRAQETQYF. For the CDR3, the DNA is TGTGCCAGCAGCGTAGGCGGGAGGGCCCAAGAGACCCAGTACTTC.

This sequence joins TRBV6-6 and TRBJ1-5; TRBD1 agrees at 7 bases. The CDR3 covers 13 residues. Trimming took 8 bases from V and 0 from J; bases not matched to a gene: 1. The germline V gene has CDR1 MNHNY and CDR2 SVGAGI (reference sequence). The chain's CDR3 is CASDRDSNQPQHF. Here the CDR3 DNA reads TGTGCCAGCGACAGGGATAGCAATCAGCCCCAGCATTTT.

J is TRBJ2-5 and V is TRBV19; either TRBD1 or TRBD2 may fit D (6 bases each). Germline V CDR1 and CDR2: LNHDA, SQIVND (reference sequence). CDR3 length: 13 amino acids. V was trimmed by 7 bases and J by 4 bases, leaving 13 bases between them. The CDR3 reads CASKKRGVETQYF. The DNA for the CDR3 is TGTGCCAGTAAGAAGAGGGGGGTAGAGACCCAGTACTTC.

This rearrangement joins TRBV4-2 to TRBJ2-3; no clear D. With 2 bases removed from V and 4 bases from J, the gap between germline ends came to 13 bases. Germline V lookup: CDR1 LGHNA, CDR2 YNFKEQ. The CDR3 sequence is 15 residues long. This CDR3 reads CASSQRGRVADTQYF. The DNA of the CDR3 is TGTGCCAGCAGCCAACGAGGACGTGTGGCAGATACGCAGTATTTT.

The chain has TRBV3-1 (or the pseudogene TRBV3-2) and TRBJ2-7, with TRBD2 identical over 9 bases. The CDR3 is 14 amino acids. CDR1 LGHDT and CDR2 YNNKEL come from the germline V gene (reference sequence). With 8 bases clipped from V and 3 bases from J, the junction kept 8 bases outside the gene matches. The CDR3 DNA sequence: TGTGCCAGCCGAGCTAGCGGGAATTACTACGAGCAGTACTTC. It yields the protein CASRASGNYYEQYF.

By frequency in the sample, this clone is medium-sized (0.01 to 0.1%). This sequence joins TRBV29-1 and TRBJ2-5; D gene unclear. This CDR3 has 15 amino acids. From germline, CDR1 is SQVTM and CDR2 ANQGSEA. The V gene lost 2 bases and the J gene lost 4 bases, with 17 bases spanning the gap. The CDR3 DNA follows: TGCAGCGTTGAACCCCAGGCAGGCCGCGGAGAGACCCAGTACTTC. Translating it yields CSVEPQAGRGETQYF.

The chain recombines TRBV6-1 with TRBJ2-4; 7 nucleotides agree with TRBD1. CDR1 is MNHNS and CDR2 is SASEGT in the germline V gene. This CDR3 spans 16 amino acids. V lost 4 bases and J lost 0; bases outside the gene matches: 6. CDR3 sequence: CASSATGALAKNIQYF. The CDR3 nucleotides read TGTGCCAGCAGTGCAACAGGGGCACTAGCCAAAAACATTCAGTACTTC.

V is TRBV5-4 and J is TRBJ1-1, with no clear D. The CDR3 extends over 12 amino acids. The germline CDR1 and CDR2 sequences are SGHNT and YYREEE (reference sequence). Trimming removed 0 bases at V and 10 bases at J, with 10 bases between. CDR3 bases: TGTGCCAGCAGCTTGGAACGCTCTGGAGCTTTCTTT. The encoded protein is CASSLERSGAFF.

This clone was detected once. The rearrangement joins TRBV28 to TRBJ2-7; 7 bases are shared with TRBD2. The CDR3 spans 16 residues. Looked up from germline, CDR1 is MDHEN and CDR2 is SYDVKM. Trimming at V came to 6 bases and at J to 4 bases, leaving 15 bases not matched to a gene. The CDR3 loop reads CASSSPPIGRDYEQYF. The CDR3, as DNA: TGTGCCAGCAGCTCTCCCCCGATAGGGAGGGATTACGAGCAGTACTTC.

V and J are TRBV9 and TRBJ2-7; 7 nucleotides match TRBD2. CDR3 length equals 16 residues. V lost 0 bases to trimming and J lost 5 bases; unmatched junction nucleotides: 11. Looked up from germline, CDR1 is SGDLS and CDR2 is YYNGEE. CDR3 amino acids: CASSVGGTTRSNEQYF. CDR3 bases: TGTGCCAGCAGCGTAGGCGGGACTACACGTTCCAACGAGCAGTACTTC.

Of note for this clone: Compared with germline, one end of the junction differs, possibly owing to a read error. The CDR3 protein is CASSYLGNQPLHF. The CDR3, as DNA: TGTGCCAGCAGTTATCTGGGCAATCAGCCCCTGCATTTT. V gene TRBV6-5 combines with J gene TRBJ1-5; D not resolved. CDR3 length: 13 residues. Germline V gives CDR1 MNHEY, CDR2 SVGAGI.

This sequence joins TRBV7-8 and TRBJ2-3; D is undetermined. The ends were cut back, 5 bases at V and 3 bases at J, with 15 bases in the middle. This CDR3 region has 15 residues. Germline CDR1 SGHVS, CDR2 FQNEAQ. Here the CDR3 reads CASSPLVTVTDTQYF. In DNA form, the CDR3 reads TGTGCCAGCAGCCCCCTGGTGACCGTAACAGATACGCAGTATTTT.

This chain uses TRBV29-1 with TRBJ2-1, with D perhaps TRBD1 (5 bases). Germline CDR1 SQVTM, CDR2 ANQGSEA. V dropped 5 bases and J dropped 7 bases, with 12 bases sitting between them. CDR3 size: 12 residues. CDR3 in DNA: TGCAGCGTTAGACTGACAGCTAATGAGCAGTTCTTC. The encoded protein is CSVRLTANEQFF.

The chain links TRBV5-1 to TRBJ2-1; D is unresolved. The germline CDR1 and CDR2 sequences are SGHRS and YFSETQ. This CDR3 has 12 residues. V was pared by 0 bases and J by 9 bases, with 7 bases between. This chain's CDR3 is CASSLGVGEQFF. The CDR3, as DNA: TGCGCCAGCAGCTTGGGAGTGGGTGAGCAGTTCTTC.

The J gene is TRBJ1-2, the V gene TRBV5-1; D perhaps matches TRBD1 (6 bases). The CDR3 spans 15 residues. Germline V gives CDR1 SGHRS, CDR2 YFSETQ. V dropped 4 bases and J dropped 0 bases, with 13 bases sitting between them. The CDR3 is CASSPYRETNYGYTF. The CDR3 nucleotides are TGCGCCAGCAGCCCCTACAGGGAAACTAACTATGGCTACACCTTC.